The entry below gives a single TCR beta chain sequence along with its context. The data belong to a study of blood T cell repertoires in COVID-19. Overall study context: The United States, Italy and Spain supplied acute and convalescent COVID-19 samples. T cells, B-cell-depleted T cells, or PBMCs supplied cDNA or gDNA.

Trimming removed 3 bases from V and 8 bases from J; junction bases left unmatched: 3. The CDR3 loop spans 14 amino acids. Germline CDR1 SNHLY, CDR2 FYNNEI. Original processing notes: Quantification of nucleated cells was approximated via reference gene primer amplification. The method was immunoSEQ multiplex PCR; TCRdb's version includes in-frame clones alone and lacks a portion of them. From that table come the V and J calls and clone size; the DNA was used to work out D and trimming. The table includes about 72,000 clones, roughly 87% detected once. Sequencing used peripheral blood. The rearrangement joins TRBV2 to TRBJ1-6; 8 nucleotides match TRBD1. The origin of this receptor is a human donor in a cohort sampled during active COVID-19. CDR3 sequence (DNA): TGTGCCAGCAGTGACAGGGGGCTAGATTCACCCCTCCACTTT. Translation: CASSDRGLDSPLHF.